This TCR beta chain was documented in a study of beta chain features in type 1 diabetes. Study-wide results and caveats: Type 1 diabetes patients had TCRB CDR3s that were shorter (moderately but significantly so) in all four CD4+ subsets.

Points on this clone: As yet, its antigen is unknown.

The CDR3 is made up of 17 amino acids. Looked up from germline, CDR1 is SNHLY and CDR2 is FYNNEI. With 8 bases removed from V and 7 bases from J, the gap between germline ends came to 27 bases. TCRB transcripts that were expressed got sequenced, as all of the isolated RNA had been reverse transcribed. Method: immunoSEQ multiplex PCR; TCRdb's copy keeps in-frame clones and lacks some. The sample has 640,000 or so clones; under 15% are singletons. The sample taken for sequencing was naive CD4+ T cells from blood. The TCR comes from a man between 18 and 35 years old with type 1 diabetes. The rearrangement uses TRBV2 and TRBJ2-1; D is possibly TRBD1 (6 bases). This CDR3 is CASGTLRPRGKANEQFF. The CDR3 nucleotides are TGTGCCAGCGGGACACTAAGGCCCCGAGGGAAGGCAAATGAGCAGTTCTTC.